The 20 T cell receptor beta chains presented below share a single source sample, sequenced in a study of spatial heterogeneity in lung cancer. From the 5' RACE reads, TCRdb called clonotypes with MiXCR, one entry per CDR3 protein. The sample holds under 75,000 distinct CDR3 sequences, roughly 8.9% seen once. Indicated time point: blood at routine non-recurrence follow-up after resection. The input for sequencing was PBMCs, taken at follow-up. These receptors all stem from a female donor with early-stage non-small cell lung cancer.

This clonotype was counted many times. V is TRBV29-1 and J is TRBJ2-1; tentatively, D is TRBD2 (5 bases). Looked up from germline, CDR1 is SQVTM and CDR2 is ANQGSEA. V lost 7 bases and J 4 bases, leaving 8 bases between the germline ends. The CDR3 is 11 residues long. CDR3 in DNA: TGCAGCGGGAGGAGATACAATGAGCAGTTCTTC. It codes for CSGRRYNEQFF.

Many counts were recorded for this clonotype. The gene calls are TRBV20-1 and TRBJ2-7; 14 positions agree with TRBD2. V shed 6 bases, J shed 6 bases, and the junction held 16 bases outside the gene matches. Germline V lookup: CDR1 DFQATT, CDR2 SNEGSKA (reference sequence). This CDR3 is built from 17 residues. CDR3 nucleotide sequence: TGCAGTGCCACCCCCCCCGGGACTAGCGGGAGAGGACGCGAGCAGTACTTC. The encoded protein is CSATPPGTSGRGREQYF.

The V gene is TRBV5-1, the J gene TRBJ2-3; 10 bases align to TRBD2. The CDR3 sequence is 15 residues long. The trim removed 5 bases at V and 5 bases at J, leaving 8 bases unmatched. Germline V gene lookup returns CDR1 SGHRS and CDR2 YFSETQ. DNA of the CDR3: TGCGCCAGCAGGACCCTAGCGGGAGCGGAAGATACGCAGTATTTT. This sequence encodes CASRTLAGAEDTQYF.

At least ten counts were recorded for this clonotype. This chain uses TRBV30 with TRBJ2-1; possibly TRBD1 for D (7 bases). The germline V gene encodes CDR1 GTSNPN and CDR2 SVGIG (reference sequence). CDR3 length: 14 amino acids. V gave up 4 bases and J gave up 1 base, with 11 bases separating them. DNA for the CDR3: TGTGCCTGGAAGTCAGGGGGGTCCTACAATGAGCAGTTCTTC. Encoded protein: CAWKSGGSYNEQFF.

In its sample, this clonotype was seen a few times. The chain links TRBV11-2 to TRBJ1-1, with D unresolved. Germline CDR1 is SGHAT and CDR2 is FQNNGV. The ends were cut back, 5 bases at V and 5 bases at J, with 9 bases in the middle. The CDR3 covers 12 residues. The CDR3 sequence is CASSLLSTEAFF. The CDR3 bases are TGTGCCAGCAGCCTACTGAGTACTGAAGCTTTCTTT.

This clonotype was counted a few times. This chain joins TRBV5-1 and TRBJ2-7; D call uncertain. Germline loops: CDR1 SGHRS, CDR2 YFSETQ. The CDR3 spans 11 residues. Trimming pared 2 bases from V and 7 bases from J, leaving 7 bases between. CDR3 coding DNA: TGCGCCAGCAGCTTAAACGTAGAGCAGTACTTC. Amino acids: CASSLNVEQYF.

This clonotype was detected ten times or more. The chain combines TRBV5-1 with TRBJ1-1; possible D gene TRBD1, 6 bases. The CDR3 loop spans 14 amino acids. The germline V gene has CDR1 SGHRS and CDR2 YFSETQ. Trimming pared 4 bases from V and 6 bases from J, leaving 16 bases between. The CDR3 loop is CASSEGHQPSEAFF. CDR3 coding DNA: TGCGCCAGCAGCGAGGGACACCAACCTTCTGAAGCTTTCTTT.

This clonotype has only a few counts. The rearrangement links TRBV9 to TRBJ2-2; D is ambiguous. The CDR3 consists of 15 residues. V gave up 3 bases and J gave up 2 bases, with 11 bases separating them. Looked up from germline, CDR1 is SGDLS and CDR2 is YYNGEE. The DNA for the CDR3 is TGTGCCAGCAGCGGAAGTGAAACTAACACCGGGGAGCTGTTTTTT. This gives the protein CASSGSETNTGELFF.

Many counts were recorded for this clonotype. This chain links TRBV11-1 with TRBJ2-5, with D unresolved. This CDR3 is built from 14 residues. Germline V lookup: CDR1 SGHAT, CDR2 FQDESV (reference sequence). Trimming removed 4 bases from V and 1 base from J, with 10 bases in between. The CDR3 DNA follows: TGTGCCAGCAGCTACGACGGCGGCCAAGAGACCCAGTACTTC. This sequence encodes CASSYDGGQETQYF. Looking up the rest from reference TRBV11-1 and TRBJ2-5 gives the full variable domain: EAEVAQSPRYKITEKSQAVAFWCDPISGHATLYWYRQILGQGPELLVQFQDESVVDDSQLPKDRFSAERLKGVDSTLKIQPAELGDSAMYLCASSYDGGQETQYFGPGTRLLVL.

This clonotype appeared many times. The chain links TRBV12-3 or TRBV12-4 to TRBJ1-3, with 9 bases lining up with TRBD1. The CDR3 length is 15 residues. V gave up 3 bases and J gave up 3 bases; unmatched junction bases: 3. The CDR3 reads CASSLTGGGGNTIYF. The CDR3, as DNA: TGTGCCAGCAGTTTGACAGGGGGAGGTGGAAACACCATATATTTT.

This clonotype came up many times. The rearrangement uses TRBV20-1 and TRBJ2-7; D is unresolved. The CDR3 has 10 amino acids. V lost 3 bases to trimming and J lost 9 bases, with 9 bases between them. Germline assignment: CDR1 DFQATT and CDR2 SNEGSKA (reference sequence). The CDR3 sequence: CSASTSPQYF. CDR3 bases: TGCAGTGCTAGCACGTCGCCGCAGTACTTC.

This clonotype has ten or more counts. CDR3 protein: CASSLGGVSDQPQHF. The CDR3 DNA reads TGCGCCAGCAGCTTGGGAGGGGTCAGTGACCAGCCCCAGCATTTT. J is TRBJ1-5 and V is TRBV5-1, with D possibly being TRBD1 (5 bases). CDR1 is SGHRS, CDR2 YFSETQ, per germline. The CDR3 is 15 residues long. V was shortened by 0 bases and J by 7 bases, with 14 bases between the two germline ends.

The CDR3 loop is CAIQPGTGGGEQFF. In nucleotides, the CDR3 is TGTGCCATCCAACCCGGGACAGGGGGCGGTGAGCAGTTCTTC. This chain joins TRBV6-5 and TRBJ2-1; 12 bases agree with TRBD1. CDR1 and CDR2 from the germline V gene are MNHEY and SVGAGI. Trimming took 10 bases from V and 9 from J; bases not matched to a gene: 10. CDR3 length: 14 amino acids.

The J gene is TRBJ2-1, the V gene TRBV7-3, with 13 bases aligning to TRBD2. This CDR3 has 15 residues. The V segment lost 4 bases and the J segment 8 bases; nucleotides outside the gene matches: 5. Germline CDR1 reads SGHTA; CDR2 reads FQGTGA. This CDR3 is CASSSRTSGSHEQFF. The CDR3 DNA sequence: TGTGCCAGCAGCTCTCGGACTAGCGGGAGCCATGAGCAGTTCTTC.

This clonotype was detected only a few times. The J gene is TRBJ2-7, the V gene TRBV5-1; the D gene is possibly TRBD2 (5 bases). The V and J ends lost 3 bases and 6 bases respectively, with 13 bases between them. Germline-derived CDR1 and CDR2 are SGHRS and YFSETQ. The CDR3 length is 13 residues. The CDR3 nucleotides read TGCGCCAGCAGCTGGAATGTCGGAGGCGAGCAGTACTTC. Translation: CASSWNVGGEQYF.

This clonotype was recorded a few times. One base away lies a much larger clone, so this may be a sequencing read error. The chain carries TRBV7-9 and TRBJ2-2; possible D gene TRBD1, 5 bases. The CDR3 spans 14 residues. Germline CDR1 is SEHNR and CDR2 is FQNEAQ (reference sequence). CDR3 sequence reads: CACGPGSDTEELFF. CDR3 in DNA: TGTGCCTGCGGCCCCGGGTCGGACACCGAGGAGCTGTTTTTT.

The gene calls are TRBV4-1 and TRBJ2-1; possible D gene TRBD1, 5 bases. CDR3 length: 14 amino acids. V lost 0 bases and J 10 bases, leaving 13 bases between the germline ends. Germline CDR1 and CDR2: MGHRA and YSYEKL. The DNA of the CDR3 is TGCGCCAGCAGCCAAGAGGGCAGGACACAAGAGCAGTTCTTC. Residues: CASSQEGRTQEQFF.

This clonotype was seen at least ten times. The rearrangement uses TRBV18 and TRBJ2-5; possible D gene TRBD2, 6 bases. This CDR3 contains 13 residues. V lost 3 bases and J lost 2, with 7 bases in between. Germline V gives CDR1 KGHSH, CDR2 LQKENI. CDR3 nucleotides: TGTGCCAGCTCACCCGGGACTCAAGAGACCCAGTACTTC. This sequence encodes CASSPGTQETQYF.

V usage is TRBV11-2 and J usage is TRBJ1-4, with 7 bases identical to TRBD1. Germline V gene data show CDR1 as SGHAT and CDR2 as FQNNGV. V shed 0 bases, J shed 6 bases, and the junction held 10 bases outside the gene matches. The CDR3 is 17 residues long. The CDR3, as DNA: TGTGCCAGCAGCTTAGATCTTGCGGCAGGGGGTCATGAAAAACTGTTTTTT. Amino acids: CASSLDLAAGGHEKLFF.

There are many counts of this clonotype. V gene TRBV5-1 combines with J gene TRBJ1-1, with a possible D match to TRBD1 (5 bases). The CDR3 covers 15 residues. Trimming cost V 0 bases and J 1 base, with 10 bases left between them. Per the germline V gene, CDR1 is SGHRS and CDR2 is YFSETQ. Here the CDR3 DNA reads TGCGCCAGCAGCTTGGCCCAGGGTTCGAACACTGAAGCTTTCTTT. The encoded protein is CASSLAQGSNTEAFF.